These 26 T cell receptor beta chains share one sample of origin, sequenced in a study of tissue T cells after allogeneic stem cell transplantation. Specified time point: mouse harvest day 7 after allogeneic transplant. Tail vein injection delivered 10^7 T-cell-depleted bone marrow cells and 10^6 splenic CD5+ T cells. Produced via immunoSEQ multiplex PCR; TCRdb's table is partial and in-frame only. The sample yields thousands of clones, 42% seen once. The sequenced material came from skin. These receptors were collected from a female BALB/c mouse given C57BL/6 T cells with graft-versus-host disease after an allogeneic hematopoietic cell transplant.

With respect to this clone: Genes and germline come from the mouse. Incomplete CDR3 DNA: TGTGCCAGCAGGGGACAGGGGGCAAACTCCGACTACACC. It is translated as CASRGQGANSDYT. The entire CDR3 reads CASRGQGANSDYTF. The rearrangement links TRBV26 to TRBJ1-2; 11 bases agree with TRBD1. The sequenced fragment ends 1 residue before the CDR3 boundary, so the rest is inferred from the germline J gene. CDR3 size: 14 residues. Germline CDR1 and CDR2: KGHPV and FQNQEV (reference sequence). V lost 6 bases to trimming and J lost 0 bases; unmatched junction nucleotides: 0. The whole variable domain, filled in from reference TRBV26 and TRBJ1-2, reads NSKVIQTPRYLVKGQGQKAKMRCIPEKGHPVVFWYQQNKNNEFKFLINFQNQEVLQQIDMTEKRFSAECPSNSPCSLEIQSSEAGDSALYLCASRGQGANSDYTFGSGTRLLVI.

About this clone itself: Genes and germline come from the mouse. The read terminates 1 residue ahead of where the CDR3 ends, so the germline J gene completes it. Additional DNA sequences in this sample encode the identical CDR3. The chain recombines TRBV26 with TRBJ2-4; D call uncertain. Germline CDR1 reads KGHPV; CDR2 reads FQNQEV (reference sequence). This CDR3 has 13 residues. Trimming took off 2 bases at V and 0 bases at J, with 3 bases between the two ends. CDR3 loop: CASSLNSQNTLYF. The part of the CDR3 DNA that was read is TGTGCCAGCAGTCTGAATAGTCAAAACACCTTGTAC.

Comment on this clone: The germline and genes are mouse ones. The sequenced fragment ends 1 residue before the CDR3 boundary, so the rest is inferred from the germline J gene. The rearrangement joins TRBV26 to TRBJ1-4; a possible D gene is TRBD1 (5 bases). V lost 4 bases and J lost 0, with 6 bases in between. From germline, CDR1 is KGHPV and CDR2 FQNQEV (reference sequence). CDR3 length: 14 residues. This CDR3 reads CASSRGVSNERLFF. CDR3 DNA, as far as it was read: TGTGCCAGCAGTCGGGGGGTTTCCAACGAAAGATTATTT.

This clone has just a few counts. The genes are named according to mouse. The observed sequence ends 1 residue before the CDR3 terminus, with the missing tail filled in from the germline J gene. This sequence joins TRBV5 and TRBJ2-7; TRBD1 or TRBD2 may be the D gene (5 bases each). Trimming cost V 2 bases and J 4 bases, with 12 bases left between them. The CDR3 contains 14 residues. Per the germline V gene, CDR1 is LGHNA and CDR2 is YNLKQL (reference sequence). The CDR3 spells CASSQPGPSYEQYF. Incomplete CDR3 DNA: TGTGCCAGCAGCCAACCGGGACCCTCTTATGAACAGTAC.

Concerning this clone itself: Here the gene names and germline are mouse. Coverage ceases 1 residue before the CDR3 finishes, and the germline J gene fills in the end. This rearrangement joins TRBV1 to TRBJ1-5; D is unclear. This CDR3 is 12 amino acids long. The germline V gene encodes CDR1 NSQYPW and CDR2 LRSPGD (reference sequence). V lost 5 bases, J lost 2 bases, and 4 bases lay in between. The sequenced part of the CDR3 DNA is TGCACCTGCAGTCGACACAACCAGGCTCCGCTT. This translates into CTCSRHNQAPL. The complete CDR3 reads CTCSRHNQAPLF.

With respect to this clone: Gene names and germline refer to mouse. The observed sequence ends 1 residue before the CDR3 terminus, with the missing tail filled in from the germline J gene. The genes are TRBV26 and TRBJ1-1; TRBD1 agrees at 8 bases. CDR3 length: 12 amino acids. J lost 7 bases, V lost 6 bases, and 4 bases had no gene match. CDR1 KGHPV and CDR2 FQNQEV come from the germline V gene (reference sequence). CDR3 bases read: TGTGCCAGCAGCCCAGGGGGCGGAGAAGTCTTC. It codes for CASSPGGGEVF. Given in full, the CDR3 is CASSPGGGEVFF.

Of note for this clone: Genes and germline come from the mouse. The DNA ends 1 residue before the CDR3 does, and the rest of the CDR3 is filled in from the germline J gene. The rearrangement joins TRBV13-1 to TRBJ2-7; D uncertain. The CDR3 is 12 residues long. CDR1 and CDR2 from the germline V gene are NSHNY and SYGAGN. Trimming removed 0 bases at V and 3 bases at J, with 4 bases between. Partial CDR3 DNA: TGTGCCAGCAGTGATGCAGTCTATGAACAGTAC. Translation: CASSDAVYEQY. The CDR3 in its entirety is CASSDAVYEQYF.

This clone was recorded a few times. Mouse gene names and germline throughout. The sequenced fragment ends 1 residue before the CDR3 boundary, so the rest is inferred from the germline J gene. This chain uses TRBV26 with TRBJ1-3; D might be TRBD1 (5 bases). Germline V gives CDR1 KGHPV, CDR2 FQNQEV (reference sequence). V shed 2 bases and J shed 0 bases, with 8 bases lying between them. This CDR3 contains 15 residues. The CDR3 sequence is CASSLGQNSGNTLYF. CDR3 bases read: TGTGCCAGCAGTCTGGGACAAAATTCTGGAAATACGCTCTAT.

Of note for this clone: Gene names are the mouse ones. The read ends 1 residue early relative to the CDR3; the germline J gene fills the gap. The gene calls are TRBV16 and TRBJ2-5, with D tentatively TRBD1 (6 bases). CDR3 length: 13 residues. Germline CDR1 reads SGHSA; CDR2 reads FRNQAP. Trimming took 6 bases from V and 4 from J, leaving 11 bases between them. The CDR3 reads CASRPGQKDTQYF. The CDR3 DNA, read in part, is TGTGCAAGCAGGCCGGGACAAAAAGACACCCAGTAC.

For this clone: Mouse names are used for the genes. From the germline J gene comes the end of the CDR3, since the read stops 1 residue before it. The rearrangement joins TRBV26 to TRBJ2-3; TRBD2 agrees at 12 bases. This CDR3 contains 16 residues. After removal of 4 bases from V and 0 bases from J, the junction contained 2 bases not matched to a gene. Germline V lookup: CDR1 KGHPV, CDR2 FQNQEV (reference sequence). CDR3 amino acids: CASSPTGGASAETLYF. The CDR3 DNA, read in part, is TGTGCCAGCAGTCCGACTGGGGGGGCTAGTGCAGAAACGCTGTAT.

Comments on this clone: Genes and germline are mouse. Read coverage stops 1 residue before the CDR3 terminus; the germline J gene supplies the remainder. The chain carries TRBV3 and TRBJ1-4; the D gene is possibly TRBD1 (5 bases). The V gene lost 1 base and the J gene lost 7 bases, with 10 bases spanning the gap. Germline V lookup: CDR1 SNHLY, CDR2 FYNGKV (reference sequence). The CDR3 runs 14 residues. Incomplete CDR3 DNA: TGTGCCAGCAGCTTAGTAGGGACGGGCGAAAGATTATTT. This sequence encodes CASSLVGTGERLF. The whole CDR3 reads CASSLVGTGERLFF.

About this clone itself: Mouse gene names apply. The read terminates 1 residue ahead of where the CDR3 ends, so the germline J gene completes it. The rearrangement uses TRBV3 and TRBJ2-3; D is ambiguous. CDR1 and CDR2 from the germline V gene are SNHLY and FYNGKV (reference sequence). CDR3 length: 15 amino acids. Trimming shortened V by 2 bases and J by 0 bases, and 9 bases separated the two germline ends. The CDR3 sequence: CASSLRPASAETLYF. The part of the CDR3 DNA that was read is TGTGCCAGCAGCTTAAGGCCAGCTAGTGCAGAAACGCTGTAT.

This clone was seen a handful of times. Gene names and germline match the mouse. The DNA ends 1 residue before the CDR3 does, and the rest of the CDR3 is filled in from the germline J gene. The V and J genes are TRBV23 and TRBJ2-7; the table's D call of TRBD1 was not tested on the DNA. This CDR3 has 15 residues. CDR1 and CDR2 (germline): KGHTA, FQNQQP. The part of the CDR3 DNA that was read is TGCTCCAGCAGTCAATTGACAGGGAGCTCCTATGAACAGTAC. The encoded protein is CSSSQLTGSSYEQY. The full CDR3 sequence reads CSSSQLTGSSYEQYF.

A note on this clone: Gene names are the mouse ones. Read coverage stops 1 residue before the CDR3 terminus; the germline J gene supplies the remainder. This chain links TRBV26 with TRBJ1-2, with D possibly TRBD1 on 6 matching bases. V gave up 4 bases and J gave up 0 bases, with 9 bases separating them. The germline gives CDR1 KGHPV, CDR2 FQNQEV (reference sequence). CDR3 length equals 14 residues. CDR3 loop: CASSRQAANSDYTF. The CDR3 DNA, read in part, is TGTGCCAGCAGTCGACAGGCAGCAAACTCCGACTACACC.

As for this clone: These gene names are mouse names. The sequence runs out 1 residue before the end of the CDR3; the remainder is reconstructed from the germline J gene. The rearrangement uses TRBV13-1 and TRBJ2-4; 7 bases align to TRBD1. Germline CDR1 reads NSHNY; CDR2 reads SYGAGN. V trimming: 0 bases; J trimming: 0 bases; junction bases outside the gene matches: 4. The CDR3 totals 16 residues. The CDR3 reads CASSDASRGSQNTLYF. CDR3 bases read: TGTGCCAGCAGTGATGCGTCCAGGGGGAGTCAAAACACCTTGTAC.

Remarks on this clone: Gene names and germline match the mouse. The part of the CDR3 DNA that was read is TGTGCCAGCTCTCTCGATCTCAGGGTGGGCACAGAAGTCTTC. This gives the protein CASSLDLRVGTEVF. The full CDR3 is CASSLDLRVGTEVFF. This chain uses TRBV12-1 with TRBJ1-1; D might be TRBD1 (5 bases). The read ends 1 residue before the CDR3 terminus; that terminus is restored from the germline J gene. This CDR3 spans 15 amino acids. Trimming stripped 0 bases from V and 4 bases from J, with 14 bases between. Germline CDR1 reads SGHSN; CDR2 reads HYEKVE.

This clone was detected only a few times. The gene symbols are mouse symbols. This CDR3 reads CAWSQGGNQAPLF. CDR3 DNA, as far as it was read: TGTGCCTGGAGTCAAGGGGGCAACCAGGCTCCGCTT. V and J are TRBV31 and TRBJ1-5; D is possibly TRBD1 (6 bases). The CDR3 extends 1 residue past the end of the read, so its final part is completed from the germline J gene. The ends were cut back, 1 base at V and 3 bases at J, with 7 bases in the middle. The CDR3 has 13 amino acids. CDR1 and CDR2 from the germline V gene are GKSSPN and SITVG.

This clone was counted between two and nine times. Gene names follow the mouse nomenclature. The missing CDR3 end, 1 residue past where the read stops, is filled in from the germline J gene. The chain joins TRBV4 to TRBJ2-5, with 13 bases identical to TRBD2. Germline trimming cut 4 bases from V and 6 bases from J; bases unmatched to any gene: 4. The CDR3 loop spans 15 amino acids. Germline V gene data show CDR1 as LGHDT and CDR2 as YNNKQL (reference sequence). The CDR3 sequence is CASSWTGGARDTQYF. CDR3 bases read: TGTGCCAGCAGCTGGACTGGGGGGGCGCGGGACACCCAGTAC.

This clone is labeled medium-sized (0.01 to 0.1%). Any gene name here is a mouse gene name. Read coverage stops 1 residue before the CDR3 terminus; the germline J gene supplies the remainder. The V and J genes are TRBV23 and TRBJ2-1; the table's D call of TRBD2 was not tested on the DNA. Germline CDR1 KGHTA, CDR2 FQNQQP. The CDR3 spans 15 residues. CDR3 DNA, as far as it was read: TGCTCCAGCAGTCATCCAACTGGGGGGTTTGCTGAGCAGTTC. It yields the protein CSSSHPTGGFAEQF. In full, the CDR3 is CSSSHPTGGFAEQFF.

As to this clone: Gene names refer to mouse genes. CDR3 in amino acids: CASSPGQGRDTQYF. The sequenced CDR3 bases are TGTGCCAGCAGTCCGGGACAGGGGAGGGACACCCAGTAC. The V call is TRBV26, the J call TRBJ2-5; TRBD1 aligns across 10 bases. The read falls 1 residue short of the CDR3 end, and the missing part is taken from the germline J gene. This CDR3 region has 14 residues. CDR1 is KGHPV, CDR2 FQNQEV, per germline (reference sequence). The ends lost 4 bases at V and 6 bases at J; junction bases unmatched: 4.

This clone appeared a single time. Any gene name here is a mouse gene name. Sequencing ends 1 residue short of the CDR3 end; the germline J gene provides the rest. V gene TRBV3 combines with J gene TRBJ2-7; 9 positions agree with TRBD1. This CDR3 comprises 14 residues. Per germline, CDR1 SNHLY and CDR2 FYNGKV (reference sequence). Trimming took 5 bases from V and 8 from J; bases not matched to a gene: 10. The part of the CDR3 DNA that was read is TGTGCCAGCAGCCCTGGACAGGGGAGGGCTAAACAGTAC. It codes for CASSPGQGRAKQY. The full CDR3 reads CASSPGQGRAKQYF.

This clone is classed as medium-sized. Gene names are mouse gene names. The CDR3 DNA, read in part, is TGTGCCAGCAGCCGGACTGGGGGGGCGCTCGAACAGTAC. As protein: CASSRTGGALEQY. The full-length CDR3 reads as CASSRTGGALEQYF. The chain links TRBV26 to TRBJ2-7, with TRBD2 matching over 13 bases. The read ends 1 residue shy of where the CDR3 ends; the end is completed using the germline J gene. CDR3 length: 14 amino acids. V lost 6 bases to trimming and J lost 7 bases; unmatched junction nucleotides: 6. CDR1 KGHPV and CDR2 FQNQEV come from the germline V gene (reference sequence).

Concerning this clone: Genes and germline are mouse. The read ends 1 residue early relative to the CDR3; the germline J gene fills the gap. The V gene is TRBV26, the J gene TRBJ2-5, with 7 positions matching TRBD1. CDR1 and CDR2 from the germline V gene are KGHPV and FQNQEV (reference sequence). The CDR3 sequence is 13 residues long. J was trimmed by 1 base and V by 5 bases; bases with no gene match: 0. CDR3 region: CASSGTDQDTQYF. CDR3 bases read: TGTGCCAGCAGTGGGACAGACCAAGACACCCAGTAC. Looking up the rest from reference TRBV26 and TRBJ2-5 gives the full variable domain: NSKVIQTPRYLVKGQGQKAKMRCIPEKGHPVVFWYQQNKNNEFKFLINFQNQEVLQQIDMTEKRFSAECPSNSPCSLEIQSSEAGDSALYLCASSGTDQDTQYFGPGTRLLVL.

Remarks on this clone: All gene names here are mouse names. The read finishes 1 residue shy of the CDR3 end, and the germline J gene is used to complete it. V and J are TRBV26 and TRBJ2-2; D possibly corresponds to TRBD2 (6 bases). CDR1 KGHPV and CDR2 FQNQEV come from the germline V gene (reference sequence). The CDR3 has 15 amino acids. V was clipped by 4 bases and J by 0 bases, with 9 bases between them. The CDR3 reads CASSPGLSNTGQLYF. The covered CDR3 bases are TGTGCCAGCAGTCCGGGACTTTCAAACACCGGGCAGCTCTAC.

This clone appeared a single time. The genes and germline here are from mouse. The CDR3 is cut off 1 residue early in the read; its end comes from the germline J gene. This chain uses TRBV26 with TRBJ2-5; 8 bases are a match to TRBD1. CDR1 KGHPV and CDR2 FQNQEV come from the germline V gene (reference sequence). The CDR3 is 16 residues long. The junction had 7 bases not matched to a gene; V was cut back by 4 bases and J by 1 base. The CDR3 sequence is CASSPGQGRDQDTQYF. The part of the CDR3 DNA that was read is TGTGCCAGCAGTCCCGGACAGGGAAGGGACCAAGACACCCAGTAC.

About this clone itself: Gene names follow the mouse nomenclature. The read finishes 1 residue shy of the CDR3 end, and the germline J gene is used to complete it. This chain joins TRBV13-2 and TRBJ2-4; TRBD1 agrees at 7 bases. Germline V gene lookup returns CDR1 NNHNN and CDR2 SYGAGS (reference sequence). There are 14 residues in the CDR3. V shed 7 bases, J shed 0 bases, and the junction held 5 bases outside the gene matches. CDR3 sequence reads: CASPGTASQNTLYF. The part of the CDR3 DNA that was read is TGTGCCAGCCCCGGGACAGCTAGTCAAAACACCTTGTAC.